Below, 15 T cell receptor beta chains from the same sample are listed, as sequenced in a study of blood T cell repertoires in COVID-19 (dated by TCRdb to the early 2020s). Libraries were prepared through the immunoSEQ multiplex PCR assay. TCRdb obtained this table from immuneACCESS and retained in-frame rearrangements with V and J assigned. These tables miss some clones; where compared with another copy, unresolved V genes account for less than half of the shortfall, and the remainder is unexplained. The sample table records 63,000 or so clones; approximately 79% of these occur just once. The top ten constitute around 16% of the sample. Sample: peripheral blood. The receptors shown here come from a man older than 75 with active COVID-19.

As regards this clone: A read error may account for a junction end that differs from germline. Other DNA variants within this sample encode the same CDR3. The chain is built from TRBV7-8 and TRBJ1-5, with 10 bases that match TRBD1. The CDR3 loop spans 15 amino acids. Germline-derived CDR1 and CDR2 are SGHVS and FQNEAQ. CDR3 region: CASSLGTGDNQPQHF. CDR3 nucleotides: TGTGCTAGCAGTTTAGGGACAGGGGATAATCAGCCCCAGCATTTT. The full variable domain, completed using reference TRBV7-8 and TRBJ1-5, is GAGVSQSPRYKVAKRGQDVALRCDPISGHVSLFWYQQALGQGPEFLTYFQNEAQLDKSGLPSDRFFAERPEGSVSTLKIQRTQQEDSAVYLCASSLGTGDNQPQHFGDGTRLSIL.

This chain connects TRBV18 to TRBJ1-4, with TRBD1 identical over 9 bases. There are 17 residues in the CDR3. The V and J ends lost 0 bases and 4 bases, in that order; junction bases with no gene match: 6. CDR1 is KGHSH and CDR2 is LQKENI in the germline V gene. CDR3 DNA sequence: TGTGCCAGCTCACCACCTACAGGGGGCGGGAGTAATGAAAAACTGTTTTTT. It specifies CASSPPTGGGSNEKLFF. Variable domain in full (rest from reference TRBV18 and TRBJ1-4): NAGVMQNPRHLVRRRGQEARLRCSPMKGHSHVYWYRQLPEEGLKFMVYLQKENIIDESGMPKERFSAEFPKEGPSILRIQQVVRGDSAAYFCASSPPTGGGSNEKLFFGSGTQLSVL.

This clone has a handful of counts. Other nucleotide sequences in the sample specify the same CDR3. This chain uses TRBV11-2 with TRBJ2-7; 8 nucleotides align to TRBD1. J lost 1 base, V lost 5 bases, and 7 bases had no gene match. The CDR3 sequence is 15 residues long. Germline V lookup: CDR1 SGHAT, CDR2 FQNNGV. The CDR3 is CASSQGASSSYEQYF. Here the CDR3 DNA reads TGTGCCAGCAGCCAGGGGGCTAGTTCGTCCTACGAGCAGTACTTC.

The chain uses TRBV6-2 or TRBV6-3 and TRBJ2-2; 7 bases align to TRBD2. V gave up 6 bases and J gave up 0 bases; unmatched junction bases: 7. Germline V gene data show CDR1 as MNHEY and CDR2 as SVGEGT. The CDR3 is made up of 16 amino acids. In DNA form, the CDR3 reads TGTGCCAGCAGCTCTTCCGGACTAGCGAACACCGGGGAGCTGTTTTTT. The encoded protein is CASSSSGLANTGELFF.

CDR3 nucleotide sequence: TGTGCCAGCAGCAAAGGGACAGGGGGCTCCTACGAGCAGTACTTC. Encoded protein: CASSKGTGGSYEQYF. The rearrangement links TRBV7-6 to TRBJ2-7; 11 bases are shared with TRBD1. The V gene's germline CDR1 is SGHVS and CDR2 FNYEAQ. V dropped 5 bases and J dropped 0; count of bases not matched to a gene: 3. The CDR3 contains 15 residues.

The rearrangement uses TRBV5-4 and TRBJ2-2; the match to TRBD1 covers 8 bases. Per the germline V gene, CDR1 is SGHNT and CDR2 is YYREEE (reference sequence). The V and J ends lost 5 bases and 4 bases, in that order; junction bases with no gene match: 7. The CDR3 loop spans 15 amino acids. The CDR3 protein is CASRTTGDRTGELFF. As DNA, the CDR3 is TGTGCCAGCAGAACGACAGGGGATCGCACCGGGGAGCTGTTTTTT. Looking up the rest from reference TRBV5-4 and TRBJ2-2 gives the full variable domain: ETGVTQSPTHLIKTRGQQVTLRCSSQSGHNTVSWYQQALGQGPQFIFQYYREEENGRGNFPPRFSGLQFPNYSSELNVNALELDDSALYLCASRTTGDRTGELFFGEGSRLTVL.

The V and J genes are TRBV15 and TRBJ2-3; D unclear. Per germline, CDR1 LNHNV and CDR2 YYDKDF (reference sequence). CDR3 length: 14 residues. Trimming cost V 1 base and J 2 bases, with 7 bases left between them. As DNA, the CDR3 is TGTGCCACCAGCAGAGTTGTAAACACAGATACGCAGTATTTT. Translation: CATSRVVNTDTQYF. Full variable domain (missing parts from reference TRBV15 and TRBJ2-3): DAMVIQNPRYQVTQFGKPVTLSCSQTLNHNVMYWYQQKSSQAPKLLFHYYDKDFNNEADTPDNFQSRRPNTSFCFLDIRSPGLGDTAMYLCATSRVVNTDTQYFGPGTRLTVL.

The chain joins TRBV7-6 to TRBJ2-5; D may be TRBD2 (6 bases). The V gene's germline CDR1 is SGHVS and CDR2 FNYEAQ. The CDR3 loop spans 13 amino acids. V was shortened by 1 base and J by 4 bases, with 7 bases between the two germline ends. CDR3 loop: CASSLGLVETQYF. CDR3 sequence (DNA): TGTGCCAGCAGCTTAGGACTAGTAGAGACCCAGTACTTC.

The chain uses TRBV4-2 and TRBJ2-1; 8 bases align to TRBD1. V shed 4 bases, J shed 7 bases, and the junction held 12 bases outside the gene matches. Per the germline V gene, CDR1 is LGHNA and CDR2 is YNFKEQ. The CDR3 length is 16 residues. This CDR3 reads CASSLSESGTGNEQFF. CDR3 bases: TGTGCCAGCAGCCTTTCTGAATCCGGGACAGGTAATGAGCAGTTCTTC.

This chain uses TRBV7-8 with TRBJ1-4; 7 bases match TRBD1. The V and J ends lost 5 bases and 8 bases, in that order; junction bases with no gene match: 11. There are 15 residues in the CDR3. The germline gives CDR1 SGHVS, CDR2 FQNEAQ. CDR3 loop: CASSQRQGGGEKLFF. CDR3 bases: TGTGCCAGCAGCCAACGACAGGGAGGTGGAGAAAAACTGTTTTTT. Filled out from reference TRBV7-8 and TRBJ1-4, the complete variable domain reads GAGVSQSPRYKVAKRGQDVALRCDPISGHVSLFWYQQALGQGPEFLTYFQNEAQLDKSGLPSDRFFAERPEGSVSTLKIQRTQQEDSAVYLCASSQRQGGGEKLFFGSGTQLSVL.

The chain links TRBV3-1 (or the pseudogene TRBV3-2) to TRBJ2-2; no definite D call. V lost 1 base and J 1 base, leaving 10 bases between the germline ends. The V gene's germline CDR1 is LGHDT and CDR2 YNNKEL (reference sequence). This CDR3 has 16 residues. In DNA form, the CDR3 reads TGTGCCAGCAGCCAAGGAATCCGCAGGAACACCGGGGAGCTGTTTTTT. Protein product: CASSQGIRRNTGELFF.

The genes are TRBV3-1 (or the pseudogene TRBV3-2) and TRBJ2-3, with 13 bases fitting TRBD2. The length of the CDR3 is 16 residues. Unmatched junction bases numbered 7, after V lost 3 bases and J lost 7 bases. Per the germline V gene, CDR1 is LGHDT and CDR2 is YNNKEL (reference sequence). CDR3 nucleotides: TGTGCCAGCAGCCAGCGGACTAGCGGGAGTTTGTATACGCAGTATTTT. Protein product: CASSQRTSGSLYTQYF.

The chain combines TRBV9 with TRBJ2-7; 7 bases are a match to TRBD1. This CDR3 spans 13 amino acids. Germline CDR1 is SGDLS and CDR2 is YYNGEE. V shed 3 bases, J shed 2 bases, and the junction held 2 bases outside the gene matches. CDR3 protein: CASSGTGAYEQYF. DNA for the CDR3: TGTGCCAGCAGCGGGACAGGCGCCTACGAGCAGTACTTC.

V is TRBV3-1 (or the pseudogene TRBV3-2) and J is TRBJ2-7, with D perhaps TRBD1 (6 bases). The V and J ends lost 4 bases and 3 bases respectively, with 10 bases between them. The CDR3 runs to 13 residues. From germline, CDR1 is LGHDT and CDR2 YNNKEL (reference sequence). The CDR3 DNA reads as TGTGCCAGCAGCCCGGACAGACACTACGAGCAGTACTTC. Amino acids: CASSPDRHYEQYF.

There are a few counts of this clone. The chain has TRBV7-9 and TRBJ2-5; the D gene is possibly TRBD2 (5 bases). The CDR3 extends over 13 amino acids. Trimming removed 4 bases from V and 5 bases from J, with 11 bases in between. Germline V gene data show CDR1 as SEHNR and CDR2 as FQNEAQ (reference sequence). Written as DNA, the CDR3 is TGTGCCAGCAGCTCGGAGGTGGTGGAGACCCAGTACTTC. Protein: CASSSEVVETQYF.